The next 2 T cell receptor beta chains were all read from a single sample in a study of blood T cell repertoires in COVID-19. Sequencing used immunoSEQ multiplex PCR; TCRdb keeps in-frame clones, though not all of them. The sample contains around 96,000 clones, roughly 95% of which appear only once. The sample taken for sequencing was peripheral blood. The origin of the receptors is a human donor with active COVID-19. The donor label of this sample is uncertain.

Only one count was recorded for this clone. This same CDR3 is encoded by further DNA sequences in the sample. The J gene is TRBJ2-7, the V gene TRBV6-5; D gene uncertain. The CDR3 runs to 14 residues. Germline CDR1 and CDR2: MNHEY and SVGAGI. Between the trimmed V and J ends, which lost 0 bases and 2 bases, there was a span of 8 bases. CDR3 in DNA: TGTGCCAGCAGTTACTCCCCGGGTCCCTACGAGCAGTACTTC. Protein: CASSYSPGPYEQYF.

The chain employs TRBV7-6 and TRBJ1-1; TRBD1 agrees at 9 bases. After removal of 5 bases from V and 1 base from J, the junction contained 5 bases not matched to a gene. CDR3 size: 15 residues. CDR1 and CDR2 (germline): SGHVS, FNYEAQ. CDR3 residues: CASSPRTGENTEAFF. The CDR3 DNA is TGTGCCAGCAGCCCAAGGACAGGGGAGAACACTGAAGCTTTCTTT.